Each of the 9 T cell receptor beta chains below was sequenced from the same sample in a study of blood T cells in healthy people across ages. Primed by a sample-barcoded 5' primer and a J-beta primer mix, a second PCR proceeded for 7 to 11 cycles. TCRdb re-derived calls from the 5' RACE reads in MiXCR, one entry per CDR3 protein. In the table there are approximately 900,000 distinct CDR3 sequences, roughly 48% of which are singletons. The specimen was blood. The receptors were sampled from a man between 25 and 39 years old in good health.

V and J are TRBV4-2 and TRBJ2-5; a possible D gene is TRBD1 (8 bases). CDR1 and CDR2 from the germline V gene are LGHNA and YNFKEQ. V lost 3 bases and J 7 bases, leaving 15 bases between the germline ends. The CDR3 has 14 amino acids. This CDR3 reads CASSQGGTGGTQYF. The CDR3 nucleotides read TGTGCCAGCAGCCAGGGAGGGACAGGAGGGACCCAGTACTTC.

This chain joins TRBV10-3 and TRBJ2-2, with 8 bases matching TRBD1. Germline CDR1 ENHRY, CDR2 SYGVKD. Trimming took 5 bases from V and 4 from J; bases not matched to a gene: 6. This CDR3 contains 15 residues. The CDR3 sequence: CAISTQGVSTGELFF. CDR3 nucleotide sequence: TGTGCCATCAGTACACAGGGGGTTAGCACCGGGGAGCTGTTTTTT.

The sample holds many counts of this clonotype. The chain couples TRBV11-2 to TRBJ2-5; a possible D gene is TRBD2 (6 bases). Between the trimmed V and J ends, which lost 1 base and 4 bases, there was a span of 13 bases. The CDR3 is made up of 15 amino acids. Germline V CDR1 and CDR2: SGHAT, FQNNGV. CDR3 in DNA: TGTGCCAGCAGCTTAGCACTAGCTGCCGGAGAGACCCAGTACTTC. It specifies CASSLALAAGETQYF. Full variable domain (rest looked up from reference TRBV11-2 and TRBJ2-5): EAGVAQSPRYKIIEKRQSVAFWCNPISGHATLYWYQQILGQGPKLLIQFQNNGVVDDSQLPKDRFSAERLKGVDSTLKIQPAKLEDSAVYLCASSLALAAGETQYFGPGTRLLVL.

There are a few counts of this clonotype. The CDR3 sequence is CAISEWDTNDYEQYF. In DNA form, the CDR3 reads TGTGCCATCAGTGAGTGGGACACAAATGACTACGAGCAGTACTTC. This chain connects TRBV10-3 to TRBJ2-7, with a tentative D call TRBD1 (6 bases). The V end lost 1 base, the J end lost 3 bases, and 13 bases lay between the germline ends. This CDR3 has 15 amino acids. CDR1 is ENHRY, CDR2 SYGVKD, per germline.

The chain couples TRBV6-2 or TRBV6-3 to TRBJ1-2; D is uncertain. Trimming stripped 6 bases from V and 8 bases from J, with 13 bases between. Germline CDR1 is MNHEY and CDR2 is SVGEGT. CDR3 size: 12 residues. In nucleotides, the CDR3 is TGTGCCAGCAGATCCCCGGGAGGGGGCTACACCTTC. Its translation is CASRSPGGGYTF.

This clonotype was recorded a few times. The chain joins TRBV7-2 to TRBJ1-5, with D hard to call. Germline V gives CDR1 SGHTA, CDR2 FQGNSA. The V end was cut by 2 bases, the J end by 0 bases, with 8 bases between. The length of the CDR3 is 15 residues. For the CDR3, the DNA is TGTGCCAGCAGCTTAACAGACTATAGCAATCAGCCCCAGCATTTT. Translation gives CASSLTDYSNQPQHF.

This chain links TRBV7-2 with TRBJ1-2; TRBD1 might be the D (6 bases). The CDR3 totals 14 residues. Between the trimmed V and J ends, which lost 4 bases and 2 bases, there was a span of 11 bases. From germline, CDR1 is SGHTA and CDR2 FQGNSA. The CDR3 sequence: CASSYYRDNYGYTF. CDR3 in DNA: TGTGCCAGCAGCTACTACAGGGACAACTATGGCTACACCTTC.

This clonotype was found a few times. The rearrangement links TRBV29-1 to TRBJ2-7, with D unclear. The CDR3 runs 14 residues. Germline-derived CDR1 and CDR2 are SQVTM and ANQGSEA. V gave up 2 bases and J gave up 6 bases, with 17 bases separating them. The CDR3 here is CSVESFGDSGEQYF. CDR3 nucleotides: TGCAGCGTTGAAAGCTTTGGGGATTCGGGCGAGCAGTACTTC.

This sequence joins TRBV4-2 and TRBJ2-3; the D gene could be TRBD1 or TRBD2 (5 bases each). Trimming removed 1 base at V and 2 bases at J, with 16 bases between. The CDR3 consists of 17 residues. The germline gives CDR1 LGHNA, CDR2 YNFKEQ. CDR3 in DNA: TGTGCCAGCAGCCAAGGGGGACCGGCCTCGATCACAGATACGCAGTATTTT. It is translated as CASSQGGPASITDTQYF.